This is a list of T cell receptor beta chains from one sample in a study of Ad26.COV2.S vaccination and SARS-CoV-2 variants. Assay used: immunoSEQ multiplex PCR; TCRdb lists only in-frame clones, some missing. The sample consists of around 380,000 clones, roughly nine tenths of them appearing once. This sample comprised peripheral blood, obtained in a trial of Ad26.COV2.S vaccine versus placebo. These TCRs come from a person between 18 and 65 years old who received the Ad26.COV2.S COVID-19 vaccine or a placebo. CDR3s include the opening cysteine and the closing phenylalanine or tryptophan. D genes are given only for firm matches. The size field is filled for only some rows; it gives once, few, many or a size class.

J gene: TRBJ1-6
D gene: -
clone size: few
V gene: TRBV4-2
CDR3 DNA: TGTGCCAGCAGCCAAGCCTTTGGGGGCCCTTCACCCCTCCACTTT
CDR3 protein: CASSQAFGGPSPLHF

J gene: TRBJ2-1
D gene: -
clone size: -
V gene: TRBV4-1
CDR3 DNA: TGCGCCAGCAGCCAAAGTAGCCGGATAAACAATGAGCAGTTCTTC
CDR3 protein: CASSQSSRINNEQFF

J gene: TRBJ2-2
D gene: TRBD1
clone size: once
V gene: TRBV30
CDR3 DNA: TGTGCCTGGAGGATGGACAGGGGGAGGGTGAGCACCGGGGAGCTGTTTTTT
CDR3 protein: CAWRMDRGRVSTGELFF

J gene: TRBJ1-6
D gene: -
clone size: -
V gene: TRBV6-1
CDR3 DNA: TGTGCCAGCAGTGAAGATTGGCTTTCACCCCTCCACTTT
CDR3 protein: CASSEDWLSPLHF

J gene: TRBJ1-6
D gene: -
clone size: few
V gene: TRBV5-1
CDR3 DNA: TGCGCCAGCAGCTTGTTCGGAGATTCACCCCTCCACTTT
CDR3 protein: CASSLFGDSPLHF

J gene: TRBJ1-2
D gene: -
clone size: -
V gene: TRBV20-1
CDR3 DNA: TGCAGTGCTAGTGGTACCGAATATGGCTACACCTTC
CDR3 protein: CSASGTEYGYTF

J gene: TRBJ2-3
D gene: TRBD2
clone size: -
V gene: TRBV11-3
CDR3 DNA: TGTGCCAGTAGCGGGGGGGCAGCTACAGATACGCAGTATTTT
CDR3 protein: CASSGGAATDTQYF

J gene: TRBJ2-2
D gene: -
clone size: -
V gene: TRBV7-2
CDR3 DNA: TGTGCCAGCACTAATAAACCGGGACACGGGTTGACCGGGGAGCTGTTTTTT
CDR3 protein: CASTNKPGHGLTGELFF

J gene: TRBJ1-3
D gene: -
clone size: -
V gene: TRBV19
CDR3 DNA: TGTGCCAGTATACAGGACACGAGCTCTGGAAACACCATATATTTT
CDR3 protein: CASIQDTSSGNTIYF

J gene: TRBJ2-7
D gene: -
clone size: -
V gene: TRBV6-5
CDR3 DNA: TGTGCCAGCAGTTACTCCGCAACAGGGACCTCCTACGAGCAGTACTTC
CDR3 protein: CASSYSATGTSYEQYF

J gene: TRBJ1-2
D gene: -
clone size: -
V gene: TRBV18
CDR3 DNA: TGTGCCAGCTCACCCCGTACCAAGGCCGGGGGCTACACCTTC
CDR3 protein: CASSPRTKAGGYTF

J gene: TRBJ1-3
D gene: -
clone size: -
V gene: TRBV6-6
CDR3 DNA: TGTGCCAGCAGTCGCTCCGGGACACTGACTGGAAACACCATATATTTT
CDR3 protein: CASSRSGTLTGNTIYF

J gene: TRBJ1-2
D gene: -
clone size: -
V gene: TRBV4-2
CDR3 DNA: TGTGCCAGCAGCCAAGATCGGACCCGGGGGCTCAATGGCTACACCTTC
CDR3 protein: CASSQDRTRGLNGYTF

J gene: TRBJ2-2
D gene: -
clone size: -
V gene: TRBV6-2/TRBV6-3
CDR3 DNA: TGTGCCAGCAGTTCCCTAGACTTGAACACCGGGGAGCTGTTTTTT
CDR3 protein: CASSSLDLNTGELFF

J gene: TRBJ1-2
D gene: -
clone size: -
V gene: TRBV3-1/TRBV3-2
CDR3 DNA: TGTGCCAGCAGCCAAGTTGCAGGGTCCAACTATGGCTACACCTTC
CDR3 protein: CASSQVAGSNYGYTF

J gene: TRBJ2-1
D gene: -
clone size: -
V gene: TRBV11-1
CDR3 DNA: TGTGCCACCTCCGACAGCTACAATGAGCAGTTCTTC
CDR3 protein: CATSDSYNEQFF

J gene: TRBJ2-1
D gene: TRBD1
clone size: -
V gene: TRBV7-9
CDR3 DNA: TGTGCCAGCAGCCCACGGACAGGGGAAACCTACAATGAGCAGTTCTTC
CDR3 protein: CASSPRTGETYNEQFF

J gene: TRBJ1-3
D gene: -
clone size: -
V gene: TRBV5-4
CDR3 DNA: TGTGCCAGCAGCTTGGCAGGACTCGCCGGAAACACCATATATTTT
CDR3 protein: CASSLAGLAGNTIYF